This TCR beta chain was sequenced in a study of T cell responses to AZD1222 COVID-19 vaccine. Findings and limits, study-wide: Nearly half of spike-specific TCRs reportedly target variant regions that are unmutated in the B.1.351 and B.1.1.7 variants. Receipt of two AZD1222 doses was followed by a rise in Spike-specific TCR breadth and depth. The donors showed a predominance of white British ancestry and of females, with possible underestimation of clonal diversity.

Germline V CDR1 and CDR2: MNHEY, SVGAGI. V lost 2 bases to trimming and J lost 1 base, with 8 bases between them. CDR3 length equals 14 residues. Comment on this clone: Its specificity is not known.

Generated by immunoSEQ multiplex PCR, the TCRdb table keeps only in-frame clones and is missing some. This table holds about 130,000 clones, around 87% found once. Sequenced material: peripheral blood, taken on day 0 of AZD1222 vaccination. The clonotype originates from an adult in good health. The rearrangement joins TRBV6-5 to TRBJ1-1; no clear D. The CDR3 loop reads CASSYPGTNTEAFF. The CDR3 DNA follows: TGTGCCAGCAGTTACCCGGGCACGAACACTGAAGCTTTCTTT.